These T cell receptor beta chains were read from a single sample in a study of T cells of healthy individuals. Via MiXCR, TCRdb re-called the 5' RACE reads, giving one row per CDR3 protein. The table includes about 41,000 distinct CDR3 sequences, 4.5% detected once. The receptors here all came from a human donor in good health. Each CDR3 is given with its conserved first and last residue. A D gene is named only where the DNA matches it firmly. Some rows mark clone size as missing; the rest say once, few, many or name a class of expanded clone.

.	TRBV7-8	.	TRBJ2-1	TGTGCCAGCAGCTCCGACAAAGGAGCCTACAATGAGCAGTTCTTC	CASSSDKGAYNEQFF
many	TRBV6-4	TRBD1	TRBJ2-3	TGTGCCAGCAGACGACAGGGGGGCACCACAGATACGCAGTATTTT	CASRRQGGTTDTQYF
.	TRBV12-3/TRBV12-4	.	TRBJ1-5	TGTGCCAGCAGCCTAGGTGGGTTTGGTCAGCCCCAGCATTTT	CASSLGGFGQPQHF
many	TRBV20-1	.	TRBJ1-2	TGCAGTGCCGCTAGGGAGGGGGGCTATGGCTACACCTTC	CSAAREGGYGYTF
few	TRBV20-1	TRBD1	TRBJ2-1	TGCAGTGCTAGAGGGACAGGGGGTTATTTCCACAATGAGCAGTTCTTC	CSARGTGGYFHNEQFF
many	TRBV12-3/TRBV12-4	.	TRBJ1-5	TGTGCCAGCAGCCTGGCGGAGTATCAGCCCCAGCATTTT	CASSLAEYQPQHF
many	TRBV20-1	.	TRBJ2-5	TGCAGTGTCCCGACAGTTCAAGAGACCCAGTACTTC	CSVPTVQETQYF
many	TRBV9	.	TRBJ2-5	TGTGCCAGCAGCGCGACGGGCCAAGGAGGAGAGACCCAGTACTTC	CASSATGQGGETQYF
.	TRBV20-1	TRBD2	TRBJ2-7	TGCAGTGCTGGGGTAGGGGCCGGACTAGCGGGGAAATTATCCTACGAGCAGTACTTC	CSAGVGAGLAGKLSYEQYF
.	TRBV19	TRBD1	TRBJ2-1	TGTGCCAGTAGTATAGGGGCCGGACAGGGGCAGGGCGATGAGCAGTTCTTC	CASSIGAGQGQGDEQFF
few	TRBV21-1	.	TRBJ2-7	TGTGCCAGCAGCGCGGGACGGAGAACCTACGAGCAGTACTTC	CASSAGRRTYEQYF
many	TRBV6-5	.	TRBJ2-6	TGTGCCAGCAGCCCCGGATCCTCTGGGGCCAACGTCCTGACTTTC	CASSPGSSGANVLTF
.	TRBV2	.	TRBJ2-5	TGTGCCAGCAGTGAAATCCAAGAGACCCAGTACTTC	CASSEIQETQYF
.	TRBV2	.	TRBJ2-1	TGTGCCAGCAGTGAAGCGCCCACACTTTACAATGAGCAGTTCTTC	CASSEAPTLYNEQFF
many	TRBV10-1	TRBD2	TRBJ2-5	TGCGCCAGCAGTGTAGGAACTAGCGGGAATCAAGAGACCCAGTACTTC	CASSVGTSGNQETQYF
.	TRBV12-3/TRBV12-4	.	TRBJ1-6	TGTGCCAGCAGTTTCGCCTTTGGCTCACCCCTCCACTTT	CASSFAFGSPLHF
.	TRBV19	TRBD1	TRBJ1-1	TGTGCCAGTATCGAAGTCTTCCCAGGCGGGACAGGGAACACTGAAGCTTTCTTT	CASIEVFPGGTGNTEAFF
many	TRBV3-1	.	TRBJ2-7	TGTGCCAGCAGCCAGGGAAGCTACGAGCAGTACTTC	CASSQGSYEQYF
many	TRBV3-1	TRBD2	TRBJ2-3	TGTGCCAGCAAGCGGGGGCCTAGCACAGATACGCAGTATTTT	CASKRGPSTDTQYF
many	TRBV7-9	TRBD1	TRBJ1-2	TGTGCCAGCAGCCCCCTAGGCGCGGGACAGAAGACCTATGGCTACACCTTC	CASSPLGAGQKTYGYTF
many	TRBV6-5	.	TRBJ1-2	TGTGCCAGCAGATCAGGAGCCTTCTATGGCTACACCTTC	CASRSGAFYGYTF